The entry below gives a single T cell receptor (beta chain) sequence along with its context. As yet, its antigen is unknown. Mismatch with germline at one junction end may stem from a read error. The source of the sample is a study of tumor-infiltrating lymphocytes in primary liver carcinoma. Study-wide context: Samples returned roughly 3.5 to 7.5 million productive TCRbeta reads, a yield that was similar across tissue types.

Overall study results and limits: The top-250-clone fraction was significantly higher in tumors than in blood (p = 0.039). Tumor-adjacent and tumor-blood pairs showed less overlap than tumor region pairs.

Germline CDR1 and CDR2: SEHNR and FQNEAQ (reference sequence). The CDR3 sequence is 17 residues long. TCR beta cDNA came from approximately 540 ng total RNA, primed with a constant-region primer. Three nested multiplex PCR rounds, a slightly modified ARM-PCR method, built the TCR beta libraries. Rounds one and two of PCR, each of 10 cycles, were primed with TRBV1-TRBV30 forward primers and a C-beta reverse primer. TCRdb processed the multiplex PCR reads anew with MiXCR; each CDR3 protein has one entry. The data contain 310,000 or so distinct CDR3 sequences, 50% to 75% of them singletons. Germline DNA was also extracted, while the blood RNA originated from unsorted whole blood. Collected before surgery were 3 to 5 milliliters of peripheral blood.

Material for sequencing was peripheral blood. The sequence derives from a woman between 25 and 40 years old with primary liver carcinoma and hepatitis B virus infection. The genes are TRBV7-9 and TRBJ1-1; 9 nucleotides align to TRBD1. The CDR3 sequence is CASRRTGDVYLNTEASF. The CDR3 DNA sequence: TGTGCCAGCAGACGGACAGGGGACGTATACCTGAACACTGAAGCTTCCTTT.